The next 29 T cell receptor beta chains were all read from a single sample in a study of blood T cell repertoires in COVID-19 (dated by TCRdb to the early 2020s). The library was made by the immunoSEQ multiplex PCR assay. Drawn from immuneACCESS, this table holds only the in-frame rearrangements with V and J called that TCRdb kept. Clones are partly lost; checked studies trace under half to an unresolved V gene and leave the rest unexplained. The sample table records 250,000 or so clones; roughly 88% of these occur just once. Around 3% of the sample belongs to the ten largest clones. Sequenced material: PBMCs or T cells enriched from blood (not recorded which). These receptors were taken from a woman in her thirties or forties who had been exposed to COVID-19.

The CDR3: CASSFLAGYQETQYF. CDR3 sequence (DNA): TGTGCCAGCAGCTTCCTAGCGGGATACCAAGAGACCCAGTACTTC. This chain links TRBV7-9 with TRBJ2-5; 9 positions agree with TRBD2. Germline V lookup: CDR1 SEHNR, CDR2 FQNEAQ (reference sequence). J lost 0 bases, V lost 3 bases, and 2 bases had no gene match. The CDR3 spans 15 residues.

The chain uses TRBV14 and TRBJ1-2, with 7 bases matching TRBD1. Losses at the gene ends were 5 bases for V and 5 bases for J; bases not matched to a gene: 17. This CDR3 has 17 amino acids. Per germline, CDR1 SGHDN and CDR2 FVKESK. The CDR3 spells CASSATGRGKSQYGYTF. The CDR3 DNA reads TGTGCCAGCAGCGCGACAGGGAGAGGGAAATCCCAATATGGCTACACCTTC.

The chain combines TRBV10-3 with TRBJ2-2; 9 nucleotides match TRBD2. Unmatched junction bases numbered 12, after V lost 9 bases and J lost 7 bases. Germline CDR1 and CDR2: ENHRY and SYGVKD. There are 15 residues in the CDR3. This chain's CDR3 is CAIAPAGGPVGELFF. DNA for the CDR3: TGTGCCATAGCCCCGGCGGGGGGGCCGGTCGGGGAGCTGTTTTTT.

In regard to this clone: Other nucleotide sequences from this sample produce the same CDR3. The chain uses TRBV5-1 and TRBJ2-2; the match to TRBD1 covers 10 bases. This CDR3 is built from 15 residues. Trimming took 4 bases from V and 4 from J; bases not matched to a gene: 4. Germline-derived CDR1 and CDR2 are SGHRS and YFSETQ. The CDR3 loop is CASSLGQGSTGELFF. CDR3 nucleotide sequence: TGCGCCAGCAGCCTGGGACAGGGGAGCACCGGGGAGCTGTTTTTT.

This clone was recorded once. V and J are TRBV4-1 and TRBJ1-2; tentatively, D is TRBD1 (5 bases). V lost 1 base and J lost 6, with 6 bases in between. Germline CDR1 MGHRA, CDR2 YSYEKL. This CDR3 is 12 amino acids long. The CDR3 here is CASSQAGDGYTF. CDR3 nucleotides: TGCGCCAGCAGCCAAGCGGGGGATGGCTACACCTTC.

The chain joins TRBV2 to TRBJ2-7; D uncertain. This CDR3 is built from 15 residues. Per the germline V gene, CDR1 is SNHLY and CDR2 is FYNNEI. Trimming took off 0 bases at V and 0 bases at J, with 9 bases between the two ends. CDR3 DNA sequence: TGTGCCAGCAGTGAAGCTTACGGTTACTCCTACGAGCAGTACGTC. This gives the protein CASSEAYGYSYEQYV.

CDR3 bases: TGTGCCAGCAGTGAAAAGGTACTAGGCACAGATACGCAGTATTTT. It specifies CASSEKVLGTDTQYF. The chain employs TRBV6-1 and TRBJ2-3; D is possibly TRBD2 (5 bases). The CDR3 is made up of 15 amino acids. The V end lost 2 bases, the J end lost 1 base, and 10 bases lay between the germline ends. The germline V gene encodes CDR1 MNHNS and CDR2 SASEGT.

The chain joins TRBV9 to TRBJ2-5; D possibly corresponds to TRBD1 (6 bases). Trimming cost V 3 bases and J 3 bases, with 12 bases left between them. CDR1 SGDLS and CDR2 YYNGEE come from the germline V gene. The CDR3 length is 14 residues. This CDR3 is CASSDTRGEETQYF. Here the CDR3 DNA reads TGTGCCAGCAGCGACACCAGGGGAGAAGAGACCCAGTACTTC.

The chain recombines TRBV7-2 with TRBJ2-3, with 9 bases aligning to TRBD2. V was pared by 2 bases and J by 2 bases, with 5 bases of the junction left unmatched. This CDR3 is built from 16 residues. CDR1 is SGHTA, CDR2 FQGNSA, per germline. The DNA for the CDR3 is TGTGCCAGCAGCTTACTCCCTAGCGGGGCCACAGATACGCAGTATTTT. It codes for CASSLLPSGATDTQYF.

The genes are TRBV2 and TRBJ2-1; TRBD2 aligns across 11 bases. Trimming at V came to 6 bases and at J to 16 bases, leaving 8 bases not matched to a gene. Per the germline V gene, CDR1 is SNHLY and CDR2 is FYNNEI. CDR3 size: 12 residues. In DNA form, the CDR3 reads TGTGCCAGCAGGACAACTAGCGGGAGTTCATTCTTC. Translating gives CASRTTSGSSFF.

The CDR3 here is CASSQFWRDSNSPLHF. DNA for the CDR3: TGCGCCAGCAGCCAATTTTGGAGGGACAGCAATTCACCCCTCCACTTT. V usage is TRBV4-3 and J usage is TRBJ1-6; TRBD1 agrees at 7 bases. This CDR3 has 16 residues. CDR1 and CDR2 (germline): LGHNA, YSLEER. The V and J ends lost 2 bases and 7 bases, in that order; junction bases with no gene match: 8.

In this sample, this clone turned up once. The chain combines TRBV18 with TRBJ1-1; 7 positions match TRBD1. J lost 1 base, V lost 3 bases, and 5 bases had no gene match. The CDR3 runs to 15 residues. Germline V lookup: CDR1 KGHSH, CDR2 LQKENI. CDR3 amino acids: CASSPQQGQNTEAFF. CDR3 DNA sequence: TGTGCCAGCTCACCCCAACAGGGGCAGAACACTGAAGCTTTCTTT.

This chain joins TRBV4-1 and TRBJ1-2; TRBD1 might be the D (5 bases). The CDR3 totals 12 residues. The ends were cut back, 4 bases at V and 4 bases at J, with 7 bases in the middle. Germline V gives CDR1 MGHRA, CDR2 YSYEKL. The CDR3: CASSPTGYGYTF. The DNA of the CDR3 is TGCGCCAGCAGCCCAACAGGCTATGGCTACACCTTC.

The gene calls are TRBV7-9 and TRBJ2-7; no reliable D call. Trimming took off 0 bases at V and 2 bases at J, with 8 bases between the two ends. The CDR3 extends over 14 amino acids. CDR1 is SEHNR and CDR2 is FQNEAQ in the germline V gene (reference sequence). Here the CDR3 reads CASSLAQIPYEQYV. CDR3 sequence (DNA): TGTGCCAGCAGCTTAGCCCAGATACCCTACGAGCAGTACGTC.

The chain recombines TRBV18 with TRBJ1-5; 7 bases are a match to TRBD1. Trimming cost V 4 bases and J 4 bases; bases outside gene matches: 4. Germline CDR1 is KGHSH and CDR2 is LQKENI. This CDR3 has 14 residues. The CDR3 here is CASSQGARNQPQHF. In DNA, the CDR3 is TGTGCCAGCTCACAGGGGGCTCGGAATCAGCCCCAGCATTTT.

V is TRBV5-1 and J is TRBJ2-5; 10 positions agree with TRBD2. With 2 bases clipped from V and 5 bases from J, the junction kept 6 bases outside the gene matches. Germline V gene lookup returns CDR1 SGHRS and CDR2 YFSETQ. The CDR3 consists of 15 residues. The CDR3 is CASSFEAGGPETQYF. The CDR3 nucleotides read TGCGCCAGCAGCTTCGAAGCGGGGGGGCCCGAGACCCAGTACTTC.

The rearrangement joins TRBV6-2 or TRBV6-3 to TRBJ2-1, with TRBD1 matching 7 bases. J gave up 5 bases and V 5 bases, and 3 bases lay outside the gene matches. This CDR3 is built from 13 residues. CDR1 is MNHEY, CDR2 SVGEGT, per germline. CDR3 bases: TGTGCCAGCAGTACAGGGGCAAACAATGAGCAGTTCTTC. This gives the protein CASSTGANNEQFF.

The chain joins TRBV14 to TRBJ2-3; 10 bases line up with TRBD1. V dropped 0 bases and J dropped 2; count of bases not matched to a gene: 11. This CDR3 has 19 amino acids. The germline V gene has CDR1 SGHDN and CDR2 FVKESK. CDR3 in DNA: TGTGCCAGCAGCCAAGATTTTCGAATGGGACAGGGGCCCACAGATACGCAGTATTTT. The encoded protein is CASSQDFRMGQGPTDTQYF.

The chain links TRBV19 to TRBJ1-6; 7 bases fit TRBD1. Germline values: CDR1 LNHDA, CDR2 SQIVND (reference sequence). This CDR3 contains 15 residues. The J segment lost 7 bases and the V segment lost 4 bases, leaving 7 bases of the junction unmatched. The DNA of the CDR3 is TGTGCCAGTAGTACCAGACAGGGTGGGAATTCACCCCTCCACTTT. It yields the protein CASSTRQGGNSPLHF. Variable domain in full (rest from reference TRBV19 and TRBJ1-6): DGGITQSPKYLFRKEGQNVTLSCEQNLNHDAMYWYRQDPGQGLRLIYYSQIVNDFQKGDIAEGYSVSREKKESFPLTVTSAQKNPTAFYLCASSTRQGGNSPLHFGNGTRLTVT.

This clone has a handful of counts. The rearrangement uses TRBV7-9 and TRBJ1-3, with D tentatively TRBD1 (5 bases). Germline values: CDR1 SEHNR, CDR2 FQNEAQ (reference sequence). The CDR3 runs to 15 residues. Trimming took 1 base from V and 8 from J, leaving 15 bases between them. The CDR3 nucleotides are TGTGCCAGCAGCTTAGTGGACATCCATCGGGACACCATATATTTT. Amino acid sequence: CASSLVDIHRDTIYF.

In DNA form, the CDR3 reads TGTGCCAGCTCACGGCAGGGGAACTATGGCTACACCTTC. It specifies CASSRQGNYGYTF. The rearrangement joins TRBV18 to TRBJ1-2, with D possibly being TRBD1 (6 bases). The CDR3 runs to 13 residues. From germline, CDR1 is KGHSH and CDR2 LQKENI. The V gene lost 4 bases and the J gene lost 2 bases, with 8 bases spanning the gap.

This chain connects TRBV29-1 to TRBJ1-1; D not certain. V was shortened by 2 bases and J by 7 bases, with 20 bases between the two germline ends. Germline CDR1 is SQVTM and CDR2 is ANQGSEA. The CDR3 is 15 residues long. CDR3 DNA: TGCAGCGTTGAAATTCCTACTGGGCTCCGGAATGAAGCTTTCTTT. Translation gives CSVEIPTGLRNEAFF. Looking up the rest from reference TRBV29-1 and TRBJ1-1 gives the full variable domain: SAVISQKPSRDICQRGTSLTIQCQVDSQVTMMFWYRQQPGQSLTLIATANQGSEATYESGFVIDKFPISRPNLTFSTLTVSNMSPEDSSIYLCSVEIPTGLRNEAFFGQGTRLTVV.

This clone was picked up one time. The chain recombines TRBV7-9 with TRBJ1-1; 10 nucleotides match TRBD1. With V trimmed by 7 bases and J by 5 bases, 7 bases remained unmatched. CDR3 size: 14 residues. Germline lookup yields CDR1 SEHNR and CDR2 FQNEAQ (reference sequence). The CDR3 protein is CASTTGGAGTEAFF. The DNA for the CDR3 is TGTGCCAGCACGACAGGGGGCGCGGGGACTGAAGCTTTCTTT.

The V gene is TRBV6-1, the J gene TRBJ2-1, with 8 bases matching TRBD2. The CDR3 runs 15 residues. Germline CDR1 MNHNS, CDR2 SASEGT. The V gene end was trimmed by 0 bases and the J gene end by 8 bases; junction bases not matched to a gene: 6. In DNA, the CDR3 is TGTGCCAGCAGTGAAGCCGGGACTAGAAAAGATGAGCAGTTCTTC. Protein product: CASSEAGTRKDEQFF.

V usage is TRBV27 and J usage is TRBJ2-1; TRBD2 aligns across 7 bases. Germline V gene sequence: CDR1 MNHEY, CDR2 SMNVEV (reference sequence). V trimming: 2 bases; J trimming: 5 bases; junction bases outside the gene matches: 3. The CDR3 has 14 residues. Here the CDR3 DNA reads TGTGCCAGCAGTTTAGGGCTAGCGGACAATGAGCAGTTCTTC. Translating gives CASSLGLADNEQFF.

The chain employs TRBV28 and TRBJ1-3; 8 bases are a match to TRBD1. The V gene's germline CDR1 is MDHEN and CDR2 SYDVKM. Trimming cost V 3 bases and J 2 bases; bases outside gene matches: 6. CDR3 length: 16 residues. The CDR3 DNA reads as TGTGCCAGCAGTTTCGAATCAGGGGGCCCTGGAAACACCATATATTTT. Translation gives CASSFESGGPGNTIYF.

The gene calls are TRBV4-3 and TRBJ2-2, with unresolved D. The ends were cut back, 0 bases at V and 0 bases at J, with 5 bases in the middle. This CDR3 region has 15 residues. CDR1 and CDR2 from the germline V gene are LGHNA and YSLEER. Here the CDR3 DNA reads TGCGCCAGCAGCCAAGACAGGCCGAACACCGGGGAGCTGTTTTTT. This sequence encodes CASSQDRPNTGELFF.

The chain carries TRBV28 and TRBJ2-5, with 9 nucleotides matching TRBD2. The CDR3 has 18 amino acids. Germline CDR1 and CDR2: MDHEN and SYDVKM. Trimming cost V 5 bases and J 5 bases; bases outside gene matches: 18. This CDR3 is CASSQGPLGIAGVETQYF. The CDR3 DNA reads TGTGCCAGCAGTCAGGGACCCCTAGGGATAGCGGGGGTGGAGACCCAGTACTTC. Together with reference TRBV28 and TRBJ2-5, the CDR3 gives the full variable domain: DVKVTQSSRYLVKRTGEKVFLECVQDMDHENMFWYRQDPGLGLRLIYFSYDVKMKEKGDIPEGYSVSREKKERFSLILESASTNQTSMYLCASSQGPLGIAGVETQYFGPGTRLLVL.

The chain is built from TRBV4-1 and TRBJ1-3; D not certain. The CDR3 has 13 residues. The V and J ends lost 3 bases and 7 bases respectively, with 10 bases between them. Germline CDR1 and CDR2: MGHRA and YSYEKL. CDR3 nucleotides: TGCGCCAGCAGCCAGGAGGGAGCGAACACCATATATTTT. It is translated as CASSQEGANTIYF.